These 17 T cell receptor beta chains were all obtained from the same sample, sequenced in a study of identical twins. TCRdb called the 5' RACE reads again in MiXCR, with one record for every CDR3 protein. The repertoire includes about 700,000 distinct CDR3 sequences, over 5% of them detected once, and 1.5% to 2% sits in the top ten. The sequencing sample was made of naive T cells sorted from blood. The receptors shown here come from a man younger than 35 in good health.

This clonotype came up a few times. CDR3 sequence (DNA): TGTGCCAGCTCGGGACAGGGCCTTAACTCTGGGGCCAACGTCCTGACTTTC. This sequence encodes CASSGQGLNSGANVLTF. The genes are TRBV12-3 or TRBV12-4 and TRBJ2-6; 9 bases agree with TRBD1. This CDR3 has 17 amino acids. V lost 8 bases and J lost 0; bases outside the gene matches: 8.

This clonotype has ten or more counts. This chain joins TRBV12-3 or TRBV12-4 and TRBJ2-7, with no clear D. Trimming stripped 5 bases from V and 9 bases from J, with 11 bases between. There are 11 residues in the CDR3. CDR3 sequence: CASSGPGWQYF. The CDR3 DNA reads TGTGCCAGCAGTGGCCCCGGGTGGCAGTACTTC.

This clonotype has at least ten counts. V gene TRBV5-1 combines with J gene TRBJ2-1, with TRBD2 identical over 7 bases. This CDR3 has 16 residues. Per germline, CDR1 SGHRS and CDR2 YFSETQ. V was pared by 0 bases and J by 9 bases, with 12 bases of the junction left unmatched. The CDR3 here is CASSLAASGKNGEQFF. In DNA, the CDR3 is TGCGCCAGCAGCTTGGCTGCAAGCGGGAAAAATGGTGAGCAGTTCTTC.

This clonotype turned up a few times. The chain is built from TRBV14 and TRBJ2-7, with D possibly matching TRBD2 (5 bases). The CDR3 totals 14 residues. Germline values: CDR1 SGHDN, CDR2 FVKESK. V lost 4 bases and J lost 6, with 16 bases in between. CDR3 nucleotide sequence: TGTGCCAGCAGCCCGTTTTTTCCTGGAGGCGAGCAGTACTTC. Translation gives CASSPFFPGGEQYF.

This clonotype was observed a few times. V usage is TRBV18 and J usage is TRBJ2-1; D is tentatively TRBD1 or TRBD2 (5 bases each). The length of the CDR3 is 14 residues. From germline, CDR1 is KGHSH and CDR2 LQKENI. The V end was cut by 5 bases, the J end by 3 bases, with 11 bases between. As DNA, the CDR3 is TGTGCCAGCTCAGTTTCTGGGGGCTACAATGAGCAGTTCTTC. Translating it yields CASSVSGGYNEQFF.

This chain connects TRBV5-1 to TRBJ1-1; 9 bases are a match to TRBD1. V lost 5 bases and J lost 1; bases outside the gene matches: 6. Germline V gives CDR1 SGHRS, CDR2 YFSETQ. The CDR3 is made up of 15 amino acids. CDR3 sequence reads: CASRSTGGGNTEAFF. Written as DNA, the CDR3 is TGCGCCAGCAGGTCGACAGGGGGGGGGAACACTGAAGCTTTCTTT.

CDR3 residues: CASSQDLLAGGRVEGETQYF. The CDR3 DNA follows: TGTGCCAGCAGCCAAGATCTTCTAGCGGGAGGCCGAGTAGAAGGGGAGACCCAGTACTTC. V gene TRBV4-2 combines with J gene TRBJ2-5; 11 bases line up with TRBD2. The V and J ends lost 0 bases and 5 bases, in that order; junction bases with no gene match: 17. CDR3 length: 20 amino acids. Germline V CDR1 and CDR2: LGHNA, YNFKEQ.

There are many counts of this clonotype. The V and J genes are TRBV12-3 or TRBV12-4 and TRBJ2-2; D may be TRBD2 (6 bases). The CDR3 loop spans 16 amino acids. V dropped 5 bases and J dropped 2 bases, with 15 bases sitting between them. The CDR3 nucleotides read TGTGCCAGCAGTGGAGGGGCCCGTATAAACACCGGGGAGCTGTTTTTT. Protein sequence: CASSGGARINTGELFF.

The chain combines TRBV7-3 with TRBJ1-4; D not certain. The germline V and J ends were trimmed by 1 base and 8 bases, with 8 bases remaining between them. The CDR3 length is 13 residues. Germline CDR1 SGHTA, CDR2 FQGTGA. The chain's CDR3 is CASSLNLGEKLFF. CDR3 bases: TGTGCCAGCAGCTTAAATCTGGGGGAAAAACTGTTTTTT.

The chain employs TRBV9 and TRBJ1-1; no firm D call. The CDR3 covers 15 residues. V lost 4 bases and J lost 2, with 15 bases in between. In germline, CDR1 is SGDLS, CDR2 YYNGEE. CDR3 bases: TGTGCCAGCAGCCCCGTGGGCAGGATTAACACTGAAGCTTTCTTT. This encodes CASSPVGRINTEAFF.

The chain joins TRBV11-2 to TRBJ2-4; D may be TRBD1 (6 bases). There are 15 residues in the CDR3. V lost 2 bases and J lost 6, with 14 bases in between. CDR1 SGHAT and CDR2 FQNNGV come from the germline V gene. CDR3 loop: CASSLRAGEPNIQYF. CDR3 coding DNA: TGTGCCAGCAGCTTAAGGGCAGGGGAGCCAAACATTCAGTACTTC.

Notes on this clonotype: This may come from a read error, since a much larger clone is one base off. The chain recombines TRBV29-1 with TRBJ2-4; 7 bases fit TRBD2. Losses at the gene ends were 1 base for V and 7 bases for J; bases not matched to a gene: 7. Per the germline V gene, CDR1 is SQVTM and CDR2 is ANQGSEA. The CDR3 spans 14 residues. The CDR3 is CSVEVYLGGNIQYF. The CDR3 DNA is TGCAGCGTTGAAGTATACCTGGGGGGGAACATTCAGTACTTC.

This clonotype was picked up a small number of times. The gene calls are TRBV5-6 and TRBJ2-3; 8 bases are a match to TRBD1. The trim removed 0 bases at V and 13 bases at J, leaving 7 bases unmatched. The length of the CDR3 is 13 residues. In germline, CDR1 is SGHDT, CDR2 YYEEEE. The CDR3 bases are TGTGCCAGCAGCTTGGATGTGACAGGGGAAAAGTATTTT. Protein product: CASSLDVTGEKYF.

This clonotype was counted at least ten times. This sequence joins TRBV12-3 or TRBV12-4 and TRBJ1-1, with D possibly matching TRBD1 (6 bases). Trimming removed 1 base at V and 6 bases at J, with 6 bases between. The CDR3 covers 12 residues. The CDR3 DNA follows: TGTGCCAGCAGTTTAGGGGGGCCTGAAGCTTTCTTT. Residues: CASSLGGPEAFF.

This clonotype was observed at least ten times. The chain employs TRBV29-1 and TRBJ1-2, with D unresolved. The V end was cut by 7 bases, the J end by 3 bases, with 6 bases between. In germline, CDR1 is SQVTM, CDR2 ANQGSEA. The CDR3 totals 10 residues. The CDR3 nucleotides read TGCAGCGCCCTCGACTATGGCTACACCTTC. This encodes CSALDYGYTF. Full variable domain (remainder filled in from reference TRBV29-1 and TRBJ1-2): SAVISQKPSRDICQRGTSLTIQCQVDSQVTMMFWYRQQPGQSLTLIATANQGSEATYESGFVIDKFPISRPNLTFSTLTVSNMSPEDSSIYLCSALDYGYTFGSGTRLTVV.

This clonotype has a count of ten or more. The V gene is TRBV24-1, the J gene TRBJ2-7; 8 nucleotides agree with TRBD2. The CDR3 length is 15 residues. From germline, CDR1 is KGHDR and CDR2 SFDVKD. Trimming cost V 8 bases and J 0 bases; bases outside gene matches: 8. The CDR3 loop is CATTSLAGSSYEQYF. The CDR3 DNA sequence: TGTGCCACCACCTCCTTAGCGGGGAGCTCCTACGAGCAGTACTTC.

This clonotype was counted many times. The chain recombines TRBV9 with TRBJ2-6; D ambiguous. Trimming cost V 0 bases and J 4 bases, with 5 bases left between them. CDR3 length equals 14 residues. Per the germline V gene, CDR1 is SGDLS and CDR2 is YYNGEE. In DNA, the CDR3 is TGTGCCAGCAGCGTAGGCCCAGGGGCCAACGTCCTGACTTTC. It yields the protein CASSVGPGANVLTF.